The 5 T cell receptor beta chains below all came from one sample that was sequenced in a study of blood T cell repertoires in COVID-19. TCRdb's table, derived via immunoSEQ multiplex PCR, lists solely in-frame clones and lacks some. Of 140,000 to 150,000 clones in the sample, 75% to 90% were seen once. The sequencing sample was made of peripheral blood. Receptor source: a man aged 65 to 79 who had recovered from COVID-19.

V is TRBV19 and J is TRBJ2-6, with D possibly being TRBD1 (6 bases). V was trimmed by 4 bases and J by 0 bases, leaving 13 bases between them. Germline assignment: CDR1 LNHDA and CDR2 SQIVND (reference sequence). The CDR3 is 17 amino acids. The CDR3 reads CASSTTGGVSGANVLTF. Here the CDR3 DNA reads TGTGCCAGTAGTACGACAGGTGGGGTCTCTGGGGCCAACGTCCTGACTTTC.

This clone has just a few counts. The CDR3: CASSQLRASADTQYF. The CDR3 region has the DNA TGCGCCAGCAGCCAACTCCGGGCTAGCGCCGATACGCAGTATTTT. The V call is TRBV4-1, the J call TRBJ2-3; D is perhaps TRBD2 (6 bases). The CDR3 has 15 amino acids. Trimming stripped 2 bases from V and 6 bases from J, with 15 bases between. Per the germline V gene, CDR1 is MGHRA and CDR2 is YSYEKL.

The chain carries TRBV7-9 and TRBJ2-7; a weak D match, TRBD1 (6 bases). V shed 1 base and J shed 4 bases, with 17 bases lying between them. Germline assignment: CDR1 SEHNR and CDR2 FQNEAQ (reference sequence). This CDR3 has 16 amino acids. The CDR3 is CASSLDRLGAFYEQYF. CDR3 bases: TGTGCCAGCAGCTTAGACAGGTTGGGGGCTTTTTACGAGCAGTACTTC.

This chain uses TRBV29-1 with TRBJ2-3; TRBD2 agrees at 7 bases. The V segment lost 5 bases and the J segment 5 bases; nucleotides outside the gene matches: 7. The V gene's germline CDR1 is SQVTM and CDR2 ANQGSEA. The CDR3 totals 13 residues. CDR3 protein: CSVLRGEIDTQYF. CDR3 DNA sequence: TGCAGCGTTCTCCGGGGGGAGATAGATACGCAGTATTTT.

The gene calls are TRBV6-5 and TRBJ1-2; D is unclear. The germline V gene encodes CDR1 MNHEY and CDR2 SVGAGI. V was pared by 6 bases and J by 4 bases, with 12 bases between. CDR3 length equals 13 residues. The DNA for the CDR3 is TGTGCCAGCAGCTACAGCGGCGCCTATGGCTACACCTTC. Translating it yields CASSYSGAYGYTF.